This T cell receptor (beta chain) was retrieved from a study of tumor-infiltrating lymphocytes in primary liver carcinoma. Study conclusions and caveats: Only about 7.5-24% of top clones appeared in all five tumor regions. When set against blood, tumors had a significantly higher top-250-clone fraction (p = 0.039).

A primer matching the constant region was used to make TCR beta cDNA from 500 to 600 ng of total RNA. Construction of TCR beta libraries relied on three successive nested multiplex PCR rounds employing slightly modified ARM-PCR. Both of the initial two PCR rounds ran for about 11 cycles and employed TRBV1-TRBV30 forward primers alongside a C-beta reverse primer. TCRdb fed the multiplex PCR reads into MiXCR, producing one record per CDR3 protein. The repertoire holds approximately 110,000 distinct CDR3 sequences, with roughly three fifths as singletons. Germline values: CDR1 GTSNPN, CDR2 SVGIG (reference sequence). CDR3 length: 14 residues. The ends lost 5 bases at V and 2 bases at J; junction bases unmatched: 5. Extraction of RNA together with DNA used about 17-31 mg of unsorted bulk tissue. On this clonotype itself: What it binds is unknown.

The source is a woman between 55 and 75 years old with primary liver carcinoma and hepatitis B virus infection. Source material: liver tumor tissue from sampling region 3. Stated subset: tumor region T3, left-lateral pole. The rearrangement uses TRBV30 and TRBJ2-2; 7 positions match TRBD2. CDR3 residues: CAWAGTTNTGELFF. CDR3 nucleotides: TGTGCCTGGGCCGGGACTACAAACACCGGGGAGCTGTTTTTT.